A selection of T cell receptor beta chains follows, all from one sample in a study of spatial heterogeneity in lung cancer. TCRdb re-called the 5' RACE reads with MiXCR, one entry per CDR3 protein. The sample has about 52,000 distinct CDR3 sequences; 6% to 8.5% are singletons. The source was PBMCs, collected at follow-up. These receptors originate from a female donor with early-stage non-small cell lung cancer. The conserved cysteine and the conserved F or W are not part of the CDR3 here. Each record gives: CDR3 length, V gene, J gene, CDR3 protein.

len: 13; v_gene: TRBV11-3; j_gene: TRBJ2-2; CDR3aa: ASSRQGGPTGELF
len: 14; v_gene: TRBV5-1; j_gene: TRBJ2-3; CDR3aa: ASSSRTSTPTDTQY
len: 12; v_gene: TRBV5-8; j_gene: TRBJ2-2; CDR3aa: ASSLRGYTGELF
len: 12; v_gene: TRBV5-1; j_gene: TRBJ2-2; CDR3aa: ASRQEANTGELF
len: 13; v_gene: TRBV20-1; j_gene: TRBJ2-7; CDR3aa: SARDRGGWTYEQY
len: 14; v_gene: TRBV6-2/TRBV6-3; j_gene: TRBJ2-7; CDR3aa: ASRRYVAGSTYEQY
len: 15; v_gene: TRBV20-1; j_gene: TRBJ2-2; CDR3aa: SARSSGGHLNTGELF
len: 10; v_gene: TRBV12-3/TRBV12-4; j_gene: TRBJ1-6; CDR3aa: ASSFGGSPLH
len: 11; v_gene: TRBV5-1; j_gene: TRBJ1-2; CDR3aa: ASSLSPNYGYT
len: 14; v_gene: TRBV27; j_gene: TRBJ1-2; CDR3aa: ASSYASGTGEGGYT
len: 13; v_gene: TRBV7-2; j_gene: TRBJ1-2; CDR3aa: ASSLGPSREYGYT
len: 14; v_gene: TRBV27; j_gene: TRBJ2-3; CDR3aa: ASSLSAGLYTDTQY
len: 11; v_gene: TRBV10-3; j_gene: TRBJ2-3; CDR3aa: AISESGGGTQY
len: 10; v_gene: TRBV29-1; j_gene: TRBJ1-4; CDR3aa: SAGTPGEKLF
len: 11; v_gene: TRBV12-3/TRBV12-4; j_gene: TRBJ1-5; CDR3aa: ASVGESGQPQH
len: 14; v_gene: TRBV6-5; j_gene: TRBJ2-7; CDR3aa: ASSYRGTGGVYEQY
len: 12; v_gene: TRBV28; j_gene: TRBJ1-2; CDR3aa: ASRNARGGNGYT
len: 12; v_gene: TRBV10-3; j_gene: TRBJ1-2; CDR3aa: AISSLANYYGYT
len: 12; v_gene: TRBV15; j_gene: TRBJ2-5; CDR3aa: ATSRQPLVETQY
len: 12; v_gene: TRBV7-3; j_gene: TRBJ1-1; CDR3aa: ASSPRAGDTEAF
len: 12; v_gene: TRBV5-5; j_gene: TRBJ2-7; CDR3aa: ASSFRDRASEQY
len: 12; v_gene: TRBV5-1; j_gene: TRBJ1-2; CDR3aa: ASSLAETNYGYT
len: 13; v_gene: TRBV20-1; j_gene: TRBJ1-2; CDR3aa: SARDLRTGDYGYT
len: 16; v_gene: TRBV27; j_gene: TRBJ2-3; CDR3aa: ASSLLGSAGAFTDTQY
len: 12; v_gene: TRBV11-2; j_gene: TRBJ1-2; CDR3aa: ASSLSWQGSGYT
len: 13; v_gene: TRBV7-2; j_gene: TRBJ2-2; CDR3aa: ASSSIGANTGELF
len: 13; v_gene: TRBV7-9; j_gene: TRBJ2-1; CDR3aa: ASSQTSGDPDEQF
len: 13; v_gene: TRBV15; j_gene: TRBJ1-1; CDR3aa: ATSRDHGNGAKAF
len: 11; v_gene: TRBV14; j_gene: TRBJ1-1; CDR3aa: ASSQVGSSEAF
len: 16; v_gene: TRBV7-2; j_gene: TRBJ2-2; CDR3aa: ASSSSPVSALRAGELF
len: 10; v_gene: TRBV12-3/TRBV12-4; j_gene: TRBJ1-1; CDR3aa: ASRDDTFWAF
len: 14; v_gene: TRBV4-1; j_gene: TRBJ2-1; CDR3aa: ASKPLGTGNYNEQF
len: 13; v_gene: TRBV4-1; j_gene: TRBJ1-5; CDR3aa: ASSLGGQGGQPQH
len: 11; v_gene: TRBV20-1; j_gene: TRBJ1-6; CDR3aa: SASLEDNSPLH
len: 10; v_gene: TRBV12-5; j_gene: TRBJ2-7; CDR3aa: ASGLSFYEQY
len: 12; v_gene: TRBV5-6; j_gene: TRBJ2-5; CDR3aa: ASSLVQTQETQY
len: 12; v_gene: TRBV5-1; j_gene: TRBJ2-5; CDR3aa: ASSAVSGQETQY